These T cell receptor beta chains were read from a single sample in a study of shared clonotypes between healthy human individuals. Some clones are missing from TCRdb's copy, which holds only in-frame ones; the method was immunoSEQ multiplex PCR. Of roughly 850,000 clones listed, about 96% were seen once; the top ten hold less than 0.25%. The source material was naive CD8+ T cells sorted from blood. These receptors were collected from a man aged 30 to 39 in good health. The CDR3 runs from the conserved cysteine through the conserved F or W. Each record gives: clone size, D gene, J gene, V gene, CDR3 protein, CDR3 DNA. A D gene is named only where the DNA matches it firmly. Rows may omit the clone size; those that give it use once, few, many or a size class.

>NA|NA|TRBJ1-2|TRBV12-5
CASGSPLALVYGYTF
TGTGCTAGTGGTTCTCCTTTAGCCTTGGTCTATGGCTACACCTTC
>NA|NA|TRBJ1-5|TRBV4-1
CASSQEGSFSNQPQHF
TGCGCCAGCAGCCAAGAAGGGTCCTTTAGCAATCAGCCCCAGCATTTT
>once|NA|TRBJ1-1|TRBV7-9
CASSLVGSGNTEAFF
TGTGCCAGCAGCTTAGTGGGGTCGGGGAACACTGAAGCTTTCTTT
>NA|TRBD2|TRBJ2-2|TRBV7-6
CASSQSGSGTGELFF
TGTGCCAGCAGTCAAAGCGGGAGTGGTACCGGGGAGCTGTTTTTT
>NA|NA|TRBJ2-2|TRBV4-1
CASSQGWGTENTGELFF
TGCGCCAGCAGCCAAGGATGGGGTACGGAGAACACCGGGGAGCTGTTTTTT
>NA|NA|TRBJ2-1|TRBV10-3
CAISVQDSAYNEQFF
TGTGCCATCAGTGTACAGGACTCTGCCTACAATGAGCAGTTCTTC
>NA|TRBD1|TRBJ2-7|TRBV11-2
CASSFPGQGTSF
TGTGCCAGCAGCTTTCCAGGACAGGGGACTTCCTTC
>NA|TRBD2|TRBJ2-7|TRBV7-8
CASSLGYQGGPSYEQYF
TGTGCCAGCAGCTTAGGGTACCAGGGAGGGCCCTCCTACGAGCAGTACTTC
>NA|NA|TRBJ1-1|TRBV29-1
CSADGAKTGAEAFF
TGCAGCGCCGACGGGGCCAAGACAGGTGCTGAAGCTTTCTTT
>NA|TRBD2|TRBJ2-1|TRBV27
CASTFRTSGYNEQFF
TGTGCCAGCACCTTCCGGACTAGCGGCTACAATGAGCAGTTCTTC
>few|TRBD1|TRBJ2-7|TRBV7-6
CASSTGQGSYEQYF
TGTGCCAGCAGCACCGGACAGGGGTCCTACGAGCAGTACTTC
>NA|NA|TRBJ2-2|TRBV18
CASSPTRDTSELFF
TGTGCCAGCTCGCCAACCCGGGACACCTCGGAGCTGTTTTTT
>NA|TRBD1|TRBJ1-1|TRBV9
CASSVEGTGNTEAFF
TGTGCCAGCAGCGTCGAGGGGACAGGGAACACTGAAGCTTTCTTT
>once|TRBD1|TRBJ2-3|TRBV25-1
CASSENGAGRGTDTQYF
TGTGCCAGCAGTGAAAATGGTGCGGGCAGGGGGACAGATACGCAGTATTTT
>NA|NA|TRBJ2-3|TRBV7-6
CASSLVGSGHTDTQYF
TGTGCCAGCAGCTTAGTGGGTAGCGGCCACACAGATACGCAGTATTTT
>once|TRBD2|TRBJ2-5|TRBV9
CASSVGASGSQRETQYF
TGTGCCAGCAGCGTAGGGGCTAGCGGGAGTCAAAGGGAGACCCAGTACTTC
>NA|TRBD2|TRBJ2-7|TRBV7-8
CASSSPPAGKTYEQYF
TGTGCCAGCAGCTCGCCCCCAGCGGGAAAAACCTACGAGCAGTACTTC
>NA|NA|TRBJ2-1|TRBV29-1
CSSYGFDSYNEQFF
TGCAGCAGCTATGGGTTTGATTCCTACAATGAGCAGTTCTTC
>NA|NA|TRBJ2-3|TRBV18
CASSPRDGPDTQYF
TGTGCCAGCTCACCACGAGACGGCCCAGATACGCAGTATTTT
>NA|NA|TRBJ2-1|TRBV6-6
CASSYTRNEQFF
TGTGCCAGCAGTTACACCCGCAATGAGCAGTTCTTC
>NA|NA|TRBJ2-3|TRBV19
CASSMRSGTDTQYF
TGTGCCAGTAGTATGAGGAGCGGCACAGATACGCAGTATTTT
>NA|NA|TRBJ2-7|TRBV5-6
CASSSINEQYF
TGTGCCAGCAGTTCCATTAACGAGCAGTACTTC
>NA|TRBD2|TRBJ2-1|TRBV29-1
CSVELAGVPYNEQFF
TGCAGCGTTGAGCTAGCGGGAGTCCCCTACAATGAGCAGTTCTTC
>once|TRBD1|TRBJ2-1|TRBV5-1
CASSRGPNNEQFF
TGCGCCAGCAGCAGGGGGCCCAACAATGAGCAGTTCTTC
>NA|NA|TRBJ2-3|TRBV28
CASSYLEFTDTQYF
TGTGCCAGCAGTTACCTGGAATTCACAGATACGCAGTATTTT
>NA|NA|TRBJ1-1|TRBV25-1
CASSPGVGRTEAFF
TGTGCCAGCAGTCCCGGCGTCGGACGAACTGAAGCTTTCTTT
>NA|NA|TRBJ2-5|TRBV6-6
CASSHGPQETQYF
TGTGCCAGCAGTCACGGCCCACAAGAGACCCAGTACTTC
>once|NA|TRBJ2-7|TRBV6-6
CASSPIPGSSSYEQYF
TGTGCCAGCAGTCCAATACCCGGGAGCAGCTCCTACGAGCAGTACTTC
>NA|NA|TRBJ1-5|TRBV5-1
CASSFRISNNQPQHF
TGCGCCAGCAGCTTCAGGATTTCCAACAATCAGCCCCAGCATTTT
>few|TRBD1|TRBJ2-5|TRBV9
CASSVSWSGQGKETQYF
TGTGCCAGCAGCGTATCCTGGAGCGGACAGGGAAAAGAGACCCAGTACTTC